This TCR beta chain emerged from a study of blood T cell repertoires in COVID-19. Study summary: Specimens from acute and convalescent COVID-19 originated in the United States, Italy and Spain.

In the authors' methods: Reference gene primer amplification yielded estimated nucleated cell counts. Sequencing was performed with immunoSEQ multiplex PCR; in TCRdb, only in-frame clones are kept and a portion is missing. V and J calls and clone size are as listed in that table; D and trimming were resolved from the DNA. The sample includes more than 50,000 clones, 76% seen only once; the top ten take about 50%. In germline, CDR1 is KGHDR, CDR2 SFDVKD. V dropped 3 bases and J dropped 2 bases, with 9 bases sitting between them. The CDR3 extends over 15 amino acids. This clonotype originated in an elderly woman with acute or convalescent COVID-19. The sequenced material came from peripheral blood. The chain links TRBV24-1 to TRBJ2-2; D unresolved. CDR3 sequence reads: CATSDPSTNTGELFF. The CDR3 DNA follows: TGTGCCACCAGTGATCCTTCGACTAACACCGGGGAGCTGTTTTTT.